This T cell receptor beta chain was identified during a study of T cell responses to AZD1222 COVID-19 vaccine. General study findings and limits: Rises in breadth and depth of Spike-specific TCRs came after two AZD1222 doses. White British ancestry dominated among donors, who included more females, and clonal diversity was possibly underestimated. Seropositive at baseline were only 5 or 6 AZD1222 recipients.

Concerning this clone: Antigen unknown.

The CDR3 contains 9 residues. The data were produced by immunoSEQ multiplex PCR, yet TCRdb's version contains in-frame clones alone and is incomplete. This table has around 100,000 clones, 80% to 85% appearing once. Sample: peripheral blood, taken on day 0 of AZD1222 vaccination. This TCR derives from an adult in good health. The rearrangement links TRBV21-1 to TRBJ1-5. TRBV21-1 is flagged as a pseudogene. The CDR3 reads CASPPPQHF. The CDR3 nucleotides read TGTGCCAGTCCCCCGCCCCAGCATTTT.